This T cell receptor beta chain emerged from a study of blood T cell repertoires in COVID-19. J gave up 3 bases and V 0 bases, and 11 bases lay outside the gene matches. CDR3 length: 19 residues. Germline V gene lookup returns CDR1 LGHNA and CDR2 YSLEER. Produced via immunoSEQ multiplex PCR; TCRdb's table is partial and in-frame only. The profile shows 110,000 to 150,000 clones, around 89% of them singletons. The sample was peripheral blood. This chain uses TRBV4-3 with TRBJ2-1; 10 bases map to TRBD2. The sequence was obtained from a man aged 55 to 70 with active or convalescent COVID-19. CDR3 loop: CASSQDFSRGTSDYNEQFF. For the CDR3, the DNA is TGCGCCAGCAGCCAAGACTTCTCTCGGGGGACTAGCGACTACAATGAGCAGTTCTTC.